Listed here are 30 T cell receptor beta chains from one sample, sequenced in a study of T cell responses to AZD1222 COVID-19 vaccine. Only in-frame clones appear in the TCRdb table, and some are missing; sequencing was by immunoSEQ multiplex PCR. The table records approximately 190,000 clones, approximately 91% of them present only once. The sample in question was peripheral blood, obtained on day 0 of AZD1222 vaccination. These receptors were taken from an adult in good health.

The chain employs TRBV7-9 and TRBJ1-3; 9 nucleotides line up with TRBD1. J lost 0 bases, V lost 5 bases, and 5 bases had no gene match. The germline gives CDR1 SEHNR, CDR2 FQNEAQ (reference sequence). The length of the CDR3 is 16 residues. Here the CDR3 reads CASSPGQGNSGNTIYF. DNA for the CDR3: TGTGCCAGCAGCCCCGGACAGGGGAACTCTGGAAACACCATATATTTT. Combining the CDR3 with reference TRBV7-9 and TRBJ1-3 gives the whole variable domain DTGVSQNPRHKITKRGQNVTFRCDPISEHNRLYWYRQTLGQGPEFLTYFQNEAQLEKSRLLSDRFSAERPKGSFSTLEIQRTEQGDSAMYLCASSPGQGNSGNTIYFGEGSWLTVV.

This sequence joins TRBV18 and TRBJ2-5; TRBD1 is a possible D gene (5 bases). Trimming left V 0 bases short and J 5 bases short, with 10 bases between. Germline CDR1 KGHSH, CDR2 LQKENI. The length of the CDR3 is 14 residues. The CDR3 coding sequence is TGTGCCAGCTCACCACCGGGGCAGGCGGAGACCCAGTACTTC. As protein: CASSPPGQAETQYF.

The CDR3 protein is CASSSRGSSYNSPLHF. CDR3 sequence (DNA): TGTGCCAGCAGTTCCCGCGGGTCCTCCTATAATTCACCCCTCCACTTT. The V call is TRBV28, the J call TRBJ1-6, with D unresolved. The CDR3 is made up of 16 amino acids. Germline values: CDR1 MDHEN, CDR2 SYDVKM. Trimming took off 4 bases at V and 0 bases at J, with 10 bases between the two ends.

CDR3 sequence (DNA): TGTGCCAGCAGTGACTCGTACGGGAGTTTAAACAATGAGCAGTTCTTC. It specifies CASSDSYGSLNNEQFF. The chain employs TRBV6-4 and TRBJ2-1, with D perhaps matching TRBD2 (6 bases). The germline V gene encodes CDR1 MRHNA and CDR2 SNTAGT. The CDR3 contains 16 residues. V lost 0 bases and J 5 bases, leaving 14 bases between the germline ends.

This chain joins TRBV7-9 and TRBJ1-2; D is undetermined. Trimming took 4 bases from V and 4 from J, leaving 7 bases between them. The CDR3 extends over 12 amino acids. Germline CDR1 and CDR2: SEHNR and FQNEAQ (reference sequence). In nucleotides, the CDR3 is TGTGCCAGCAGCTCGACGTTCTATGGCTACACCTTC. This translates into CASSSTFYGYTF.

The rearrangement uses TRBV12-5 and TRBJ1-6; TRBD1 aligns across 7 bases. The CDR3 runs 16 residues. Germline CDR1 is LGHNT and CDR2 is FRNRAP. J gave up 5 bases and V 0 bases, and 4 bases lay outside the gene matches. The CDR3 nucleotides read TGTGCTAGTGGTTTGGTACAAGGGGGCAATAATTCACCCCTCCACTTT. Translating it yields CASGLVQGGNNSPLHF.

The chain couples TRBV5-1 to TRBJ2-7, with D possibly TRBD1 on 5 matching bases. Trimming took off 1 base at V and 0 bases at J, with 11 bases between the two ends. Germline CDR1 and CDR2: SGHRS and YFSETQ. The CDR3 has 15 amino acids. CDR3 nucleotides: TGCGCCAGCAGCTTGAAGGGGTTTCACTCCTACGAGCAGTACTTC. This codes for CASSLKGFHSYEQYF.

V usage is TRBV7-2 and J usage is TRBJ2-1; 9 bases fit TRBD1. Germline lookup yields CDR1 SGHTA and CDR2 FQGNSA. The CDR3 length is 15 residues. The ends lost 1 base at V and 5 bases at J; junction bases unmatched: 3. CDR3 nucleotides: TGTGCCAGCAGCTTAGTAGGGACAGGGAACAATGAGCAGTTCTTC. Protein: CASSLVGTGNNEQFF.

This chain joins TRBV5-4 and TRBJ1-5; the D gene is possibly TRBD1 (6 bases). Germline lookup yields CDR1 SGHNT and CDR2 YYREEE (reference sequence). Deletions cut 3 bases from V and 4 bases from J, with 8 bases between. The CDR3 contains 13 residues. This chain's CDR3 is CASSSDSNQPQHF. CDR3 sequence (DNA): TGTGCCAGCAGCTCGGACAGTAATCAGCCCCAGCATTTT.

This clone was seen only once. The chain is built from TRBV5-4 and TRBJ2-3; 9 positions agree with TRBD2. Germline V CDR1 and CDR2: SGHNT, YYREEE (reference sequence). The CDR3 consists of 15 residues. V was pared by 3 bases and J by 3 bases, with 5 bases of the junction left unmatched. The CDR3: CASSSSGTPTDTQYF. The DNA for the CDR3 is TGTGCCAGCAGCTCTAGCGGGACCCCAACAGATACGCAGTATTTT.

The chain uses TRBV5-6 and TRBJ2-2; 8 bases line up with TRBD1. With V trimmed by 4 bases and J by 3 bases, 8 bases remained unmatched. The CDR3 runs 16 residues. Germline CDR1 and CDR2: SGHDT and YYEEEE. The CDR3 DNA reads as TGTGCCAGCAGCCCTTTGGACAGGGCAGACACCGGGGAGCTGTTTTTT. Translated, it gives CASSPLDRADTGELFF.

The chain is built from TRBV5-6 and TRBJ2-7; TRBD1 or TRBD2 may be the D gene (5 bases each). The CDR3 is 14 residues long. V lost 0 bases to trimming and J lost 3 bases, with 10 bases between them. Germline CDR1 SGHDT, CDR2 YYEEEE. The DNA of the CDR3 is TGTGCCAGCAGCTTGGGTTGGGGGAGCTACGAGCAGTACTTC. This codes for CASSLGWGSYEQYF.

The chain combines TRBV5-1 with TRBJ2-2; the match to TRBD1 covers 7 bases. J lost 6 bases, V lost 4 bases, and 12 bases had no gene match. Germline V gene lookup returns CDR1 SGHRS and CDR2 YFSETQ. This CDR3 has 16 residues. As DNA, the CDR3 is TGCGCCAGCAGCCCAGGAACAGGGGCTAGGGCCGGGGAGCTGTTTTTT. It specifies CASSPGTGARAGELFF.

V and J are TRBV4-3 and TRBJ1-1, with TRBD1 as a possible D gene (6 bases). The ends were cut back, 1 base at V and 0 bases at J, with 18 bases in the middle. Germline values: CDR1 LGHNA, CDR2 YSLEER. CDR3 length: 18 amino acids. The DNA of the CDR3 is TGCGCCAGCAGCCAAGTCCTGGGGGGGGCGGTCATGAACACTGAAGCTTTCTTT. This gives the protein CASSQVLGGAVMNTEAFF.

The V gene is TRBV6-1, the J gene TRBJ1-6; TRBD1 matches 8 bases. The CDR3 consists of 18 residues. Germline V lookup: CDR1 MNHNS, CDR2 SASEGT. Trimming took 1 base from V and 9 from J; bases not matched to a gene: 14. The CDR3 region has the DNA TGTGCCAGCAGTGAAGAGACAGGGGTAAGACTTAGTCGTTCACCCCTCCACTTT. Amino acid sequence: CASSEETGVRLSRSPLHF.

The table lists this clone with a count of one. The chain has TRBV6-5 and TRBJ1-5; possible D gene TRBD1, 6 bases. This CDR3 is 15 amino acids long. The V end was cut by 3 bases, the J end by 6 bases, with 15 bases between. The germline V gene encodes CDR1 MNHEY and CDR2 SVGAGI. CDR3 in DNA: TGTGCCAGCAGTTATTCCGCAGGGGTCGGTCAGCCCCAGCATTTT. Encoded protein: CASSYSAGVGQPQHF.

The chain has TRBV6-6 and TRBJ1-3, with 10 bases that match TRBD1. The CDR3 runs to 14 residues. Germline trimming cut 6 bases from V and 8 bases from J; bases unmatched to any gene: 7. Per germline, CDR1 MNHNY and CDR2 SVGAGI (reference sequence). CDR3 in amino acids: CASSNRDRGYTIYF. The CDR3 DNA reads TGTGCCAGCAGCAACCGGGACAGGGGCTACACCATATATTTT.

This sequence joins TRBV3-1 (or the pseudogene TRBV3-2) and TRBJ2-1; 7 bases are a match to TRBD2. V lost 0 bases to trimming and J lost 4 bases; unmatched junction nucleotides: 9. CDR3 size: 17 residues. In germline, CDR1 is LGHDT, CDR2 YNNKEL (reference sequence). The CDR3 spells CASSQDWAGAGYNEQFF. As DNA, the CDR3 is TGTGCCAGCAGCCAAGATTGGGCGGGAGCGGGTTACAATGAGCAGTTCTTC.

The chain employs TRBV27 and TRBJ1-2; a possible D gene is TRBD1 (6 bases). The V end was cut by 6 bases, the J end by 7 bases, with 12 bases between. The CDR3 has 12 residues. Per germline, CDR1 MNHEY and CDR2 SMNVEV (reference sequence). The CDR3 sequence is CASRGGSVGYTF. The CDR3 DNA reads TGTGCCAGCAGAGGGGGTTCGGTTGGCTACACCTTC.

The V call is TRBV29-1, the J call TRBJ2-7; 8 nucleotides align to TRBD1. With V trimmed by 5 bases and J by 0 bases, 9 bases remained unmatched. CDR3 size: 15 residues. CDR1 SQVTM and CDR2 ANQGSEA come from the germline V gene. The CDR3 DNA is TGCAGCGTTCAGGGGGCAGGAACCGACTCCTACGAGCAGTACTTC. This codes for CSVQGAGTDSYEQYF.

The chain has TRBV5-5 and TRBJ1-1, with TRBD1 identical over 7 bases. With 0 bases clipped from V and 5 bases from J, the junction kept 4 bases outside the gene matches. The CDR3 totals 14 residues. Germline V gene lookup returns CDR1 SGHKS and CDR2 YYEKEE (reference sequence). The CDR3 spells CASSLVDRATEAFF. DNA of the CDR3: TGTGCCAGCAGCTTGGTAGACAGGGCGACTGAAGCTTTCTTT.

V and J are TRBV9 and TRBJ1-3; 8 positions match TRBD1. Germline V gives CDR1 SGDLS, CDR2 YYNGEE. Germline trimming cut 4 bases from V and 4 bases from J; bases unmatched to any gene: 4. This CDR3 contains 14 residues. The CDR3 DNA reads TGTGCCAGCAGCTCTGGGGACAGGGGAAACACCATATATTTT. It yields the protein CASSSGDRGNTIYF.

This rearrangement joins TRBV27 to TRBJ2-7; TRBD2 matches 13 bases. With V trimmed by 6 bases and J by 4 bases, 6 bases remained unmatched. Germline V gives CDR1 MNHEY, CDR2 SMNVEV (reference sequence). The CDR3 length is 15 residues. This CDR3 is CASRLAGGMAYEQYF. DNA for the CDR3: TGTGCCAGCAGACTAGCGGGAGGGATGGCGTACGAGCAGTACTTC.

This clone is a singleton in its sample. V and J are TRBV19 and TRBJ1-2, with TRBD1 as a possible D gene (6 bases). The germline CDR1 and CDR2 sequences are LNHDA and SQIVND (reference sequence). The germline V and J ends were trimmed by 5 bases and 7 bases, with 17 bases remaining between them. The CDR3 runs to 14 residues. The DNA of the CDR3 is TGTGCCAGTAGTCCCTCTGGCGGGGGCACTGGCTACACCTTC. This codes for CASSPSGGGTGYTF.

This chain joins TRBV5-1 and TRBJ2-1; no definite D call. This CDR3 has 16 residues. The V and J ends lost 1 base and 1 base respectively, with 12 bases between them. The germline CDR1 and CDR2 sequences are SGHRS and YFSETQ. The CDR3 sequence: CASSLRSGQSYNEQFF. The CDR3 nucleotides are TGCGCCAGCAGCTTGCGTTCTGGGCAGTCCTACAATGAGCAGTTCTTC.

This rearrangement joins TRBV6-5 to TRBJ2-1; D is possibly TRBD1 (6 bases). V was pared by 2 bases and J by 4 bases, with 15 bases between. The germline CDR1 and CDR2 sequences are MNHEY and SVGAGI. This CDR3 region has 16 residues. CDR3 region: CASSYHSLTGYNEQFF. In DNA form, the CDR3 reads TGTGCCAGCAGTTACCACTCCTTGACAGGTTACAATGAGCAGTTCTTC.

The gene calls are TRBV27 and TRBJ2-5; TRBD1 matches 12 bases. The germline V gene encodes CDR1 MNHEY and CDR2 SMNVEV (reference sequence). Germline trimming cut 4 bases from V and 11 bases from J; bases unmatched to any gene: 11. The CDR3 is made up of 15 amino acids. The CDR3 nucleotides read TGTGCCAGCAGTTCCCTGCCGGGACAGGGGGCTAGGCAGTACTTC. Its protein product is CASSSLPGQGARQYF.

The rearrangement uses TRBV19 and TRBJ1-1; no firm D call. Trimming pared 6 bases from V and 3 bases from J, leaving 20 bases between. Germline lookup yields CDR1 LNHDA and CDR2 SQIVND (reference sequence). This CDR3 is 16 amino acids long. In nucleotides, the CDR3 is TGTGCCAGTAGGATCAGAACCGATGGGTGGTACACTGAAGCTTTCTTT. This codes for CASRIRTDGWYTEAFF.

The chain combines TRBV11-2 with TRBJ2-5; 15 bases line up with TRBD2. The CDR3 contains 17 residues. With V trimmed by 0 bases and J by 7 bases, 6 bases remained unmatched. In germline, CDR1 is SGHAT, CDR2 FQNNGV. This CDR3 is CASSLEGTSGRLGTQYF. The CDR3 DNA reads as TGTGCCAGCAGCTTAGAAGGGACTAGCGGGAGGTTAGGGACCCAGTACTTC.

This chain links TRBV6-5 with TRBJ1-6; D gene ambiguous. Trimming removed 8 bases from V and 7 bases from J, with 12 bases in between. CDR3 length equals 13 residues. Per germline, CDR1 MNHEY and CDR2 SVGAGI. CDR3 region: CASGLGPNSPLHF. CDR3 DNA sequence: TGTGCCAGCGGACTTGGCCCAAATTCACCCCTCCACTTT.